Reported below is one TCR beta chain. The data stem from a study of shared clonotypes between healthy human individuals. Generated by immunoSEQ multiplex PCR, the TCRdb table keeps only in-frame clones and is missing some. The sample lists more than 900,000 clones; 75% to 85% were seen once. CDR1 MNHEY and CDR2 SMNVEV come from the germline V gene (reference sequence). The CDR3 extends over 14 amino acids. Between the trimmed V and J ends, which lost 6 bases and 2 bases, there was a span of 14 bases. The origin of this receptor is a man aged 18 to 35 in good health. Some clones in this sample may be carry-over from other donors' samples. The sample consisted of memory CD4+ T cells from PBMCs. Subset in this sample: CD45RA-negative fraction. V is TRBV27 and J is TRBJ2-7; D may be TRBD1 (6 bases). CDR3 in DNA: TGTGCCAGCAGCCGACGGGACACCGCCTACGAGCAGTACTTC. Amino acids: CASSRRDTAYEQYF.